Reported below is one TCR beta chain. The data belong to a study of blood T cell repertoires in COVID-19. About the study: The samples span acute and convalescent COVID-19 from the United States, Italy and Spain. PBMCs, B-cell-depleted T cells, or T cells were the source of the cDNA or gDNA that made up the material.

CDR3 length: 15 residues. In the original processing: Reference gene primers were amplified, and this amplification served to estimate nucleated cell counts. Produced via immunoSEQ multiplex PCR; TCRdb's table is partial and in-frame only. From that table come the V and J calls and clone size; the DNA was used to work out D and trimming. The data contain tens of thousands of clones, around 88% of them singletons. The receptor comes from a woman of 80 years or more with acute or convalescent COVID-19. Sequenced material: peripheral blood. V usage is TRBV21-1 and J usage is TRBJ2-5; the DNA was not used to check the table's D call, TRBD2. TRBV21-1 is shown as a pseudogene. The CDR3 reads CASSASGFFRETQYF. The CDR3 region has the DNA TGTGCCAGCAGCGCATCGGGGTTCTTCCGTGAGACCCAGTACTTC.